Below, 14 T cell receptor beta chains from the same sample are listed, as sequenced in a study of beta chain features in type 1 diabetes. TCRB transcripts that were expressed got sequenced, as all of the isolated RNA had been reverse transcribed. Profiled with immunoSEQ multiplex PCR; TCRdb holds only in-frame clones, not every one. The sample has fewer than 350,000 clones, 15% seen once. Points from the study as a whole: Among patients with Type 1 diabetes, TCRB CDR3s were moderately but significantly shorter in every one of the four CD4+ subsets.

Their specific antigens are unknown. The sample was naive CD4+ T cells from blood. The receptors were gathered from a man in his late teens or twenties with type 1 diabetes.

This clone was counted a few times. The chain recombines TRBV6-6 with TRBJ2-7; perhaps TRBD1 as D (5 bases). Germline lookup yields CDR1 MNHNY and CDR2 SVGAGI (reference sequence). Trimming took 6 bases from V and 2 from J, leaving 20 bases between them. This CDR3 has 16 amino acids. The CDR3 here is CASSPLRRVSAYEQYF. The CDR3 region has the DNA TGTGCCAGCAGCCCCCTTCGCAGGGTCTCGGCCTACGAGCAGTACTTC.

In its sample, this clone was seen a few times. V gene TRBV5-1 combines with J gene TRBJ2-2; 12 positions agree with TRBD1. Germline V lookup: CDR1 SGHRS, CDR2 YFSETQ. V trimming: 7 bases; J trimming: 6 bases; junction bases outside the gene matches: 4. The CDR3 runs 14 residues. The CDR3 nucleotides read TGCGCCAGCGGGGGACAGGGGGCGCCCGGGGAGCTGTTTTTT. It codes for CASGGQGAPGELFF.

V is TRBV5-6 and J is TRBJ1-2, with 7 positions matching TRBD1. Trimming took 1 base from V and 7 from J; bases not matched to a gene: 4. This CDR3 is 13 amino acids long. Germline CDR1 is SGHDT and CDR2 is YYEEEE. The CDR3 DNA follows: TGTGCCAGCAGCTTGAACAGGGGCCCTGGCTACACCTTC. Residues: CASSLNRGPGYTF.

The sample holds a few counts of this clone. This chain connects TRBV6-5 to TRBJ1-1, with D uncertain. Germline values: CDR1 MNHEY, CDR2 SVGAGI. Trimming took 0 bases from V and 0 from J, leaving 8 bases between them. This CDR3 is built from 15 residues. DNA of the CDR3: TGTGCCAGCAGTTACTCGTTACAGTTGAACACTGAAGCTTTCTTT. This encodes CASSYSLQLNTEAFF.

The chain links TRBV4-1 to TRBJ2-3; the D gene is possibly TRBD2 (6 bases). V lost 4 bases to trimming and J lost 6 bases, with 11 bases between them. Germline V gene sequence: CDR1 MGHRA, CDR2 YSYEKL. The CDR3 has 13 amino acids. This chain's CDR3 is CASSPESGDTQYF. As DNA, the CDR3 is TGCGCCAGCAGCCCCGAAAGCGGGGATACGCAGTATTTT.

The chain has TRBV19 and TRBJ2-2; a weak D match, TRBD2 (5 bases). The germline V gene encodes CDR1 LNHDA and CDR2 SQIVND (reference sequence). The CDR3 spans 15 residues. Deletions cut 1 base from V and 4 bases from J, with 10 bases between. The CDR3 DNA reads TGTGCCAGTAGTATAGCCCGGGGTCGCACCGGGGAGCTGTTTTTT. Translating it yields CASSIARGRTGELFF. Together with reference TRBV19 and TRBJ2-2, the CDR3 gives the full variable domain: DGGITQSPKYLFRKEGQNVTLSCEQNLNHDAMYWYRQDPGQGLRLIYYSQIVNDFQKGDIAEGYSVSREKKESFPLTVTSAQKNPTAFYLCASSIARGRTGELFFGEGSRLTVL.

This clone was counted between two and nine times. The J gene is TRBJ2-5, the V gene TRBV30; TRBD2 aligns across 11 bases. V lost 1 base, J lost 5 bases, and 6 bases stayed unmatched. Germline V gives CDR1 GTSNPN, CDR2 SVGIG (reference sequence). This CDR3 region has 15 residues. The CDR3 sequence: CAWSADSGRGETQYF. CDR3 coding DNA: TGTGCCTGGAGTGCCGATAGCGGGAGGGGGGAGACCCAGTACTTC.

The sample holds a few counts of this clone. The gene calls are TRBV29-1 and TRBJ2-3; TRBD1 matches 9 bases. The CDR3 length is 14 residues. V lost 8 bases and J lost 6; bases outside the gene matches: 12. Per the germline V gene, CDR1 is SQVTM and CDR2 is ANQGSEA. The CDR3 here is CSLGRGQGGDTQYF. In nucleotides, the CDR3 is TGCAGCCTAGGGAGGGGACAGGGAGGTGATACGCAGTATTTT.

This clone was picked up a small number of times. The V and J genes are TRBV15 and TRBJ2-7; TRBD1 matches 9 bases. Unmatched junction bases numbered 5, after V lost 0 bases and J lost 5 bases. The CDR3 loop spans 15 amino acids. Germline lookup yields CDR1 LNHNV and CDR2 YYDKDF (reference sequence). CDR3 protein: CATSRDRGTGNEQYF. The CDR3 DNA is TGTGCCACCAGCAGAGATCGCGGGACAGGGAACGAGCAGTACTTC.

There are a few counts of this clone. CDR3 DNA: TGTGCCAGCAAAGTAGCAGCGGGCAATGAGCAGTTCTTC. It yields the protein CASKVAAGNEQFF. The gene calls are TRBV6-5 and TRBJ2-1, with D tentatively TRBD2 (6 bases). The CDR3 extends over 13 amino acids. The germline gives CDR1 MNHEY, CDR2 SVGAGI. Trimming cost V 7 bases and J 6 bases, with 13 bases left between them.

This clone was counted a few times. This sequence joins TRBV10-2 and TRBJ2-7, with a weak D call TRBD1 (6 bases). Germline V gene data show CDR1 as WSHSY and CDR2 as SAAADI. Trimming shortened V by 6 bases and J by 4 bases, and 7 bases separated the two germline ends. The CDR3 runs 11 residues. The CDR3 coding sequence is TGCGCCAGCAGGGACAGTTACGAGCAGTACTTC. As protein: CASRDSYEQYF.

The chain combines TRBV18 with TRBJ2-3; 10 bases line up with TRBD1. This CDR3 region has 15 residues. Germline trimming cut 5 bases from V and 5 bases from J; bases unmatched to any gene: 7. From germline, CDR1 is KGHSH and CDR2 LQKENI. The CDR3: CASSTTGTGVDTQYF. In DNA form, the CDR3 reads TGTGCCAGCTCAACAACCGGGACAGGGGTAGATACGCAGTATTTT.

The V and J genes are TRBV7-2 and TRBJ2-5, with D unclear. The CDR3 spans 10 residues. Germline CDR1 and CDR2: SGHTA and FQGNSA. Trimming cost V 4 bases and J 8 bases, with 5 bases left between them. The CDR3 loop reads CASSSYTQYF. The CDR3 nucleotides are TGTGCCAGCAGCTCCTACACCCAGTACTTC.

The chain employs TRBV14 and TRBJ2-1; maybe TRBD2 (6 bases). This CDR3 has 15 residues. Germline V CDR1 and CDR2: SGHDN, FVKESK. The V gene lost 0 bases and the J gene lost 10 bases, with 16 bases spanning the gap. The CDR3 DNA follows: TGTGCCAGCAGCCAAGATTTAACGGGAGTGCGGGAGCAGTTCTTC. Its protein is CASSQDLTGVREQFF.